The following is a TCR beta chain sequence with its context. Its target is not known. The CDR3 spans 16 residues. The germline CDR1 and CDR2 sequences are SGDLS and YYNGEE. The V and J ends lost 0 bases and 3 bases, in that order; junction bases with no gene match: 9. Assay used: immunoSEQ multiplex PCR; TCRdb lists only in-frame clones, some missing. This table has 150,000 to 200,000 clones, less than 90% appearing once. This sample stems from a study of cytomegalovirus exposure and HLA in healthy donors. Overall study findings and caveats: The listing of 150 to 200 TCR beta chains classed them as cytomegalovirus-associated. Subsequent analysis showed first-cohort TCR clusters tending to co-occur in 120 validation repertoires.

Source material: PBMCs. The chain carries TRBV9 and TRBJ2-7, with 7 bases aligning to TRBD1. This TCR was sampled from a woman between 18 and 30 years old in good health and CMV-seronegative. CDR3 in amino acids: CASSVDLTGSGYEQYF. CDR3 DNA sequence: TGTGCCAGCAGCGTAGATCTGACAGGGTCTGGCTACGAGCAGTACTTC.